The sequence of this T cell receptor beta chain was determined in a study of relationships among human T cell subsets (dated by TCRdb to the early 2010s). Study-wide context: Sequencing was performed on eight distinct blood T cell populations: pan T, CD8 cytotoxic, regulatory, Th1, Th2, naive plus transitional, activated and memory cells.

The method was multiplex PCR. These reads were obtained on a 454 GS FLX. Semiquantitative ARM-PCR was used to amplify the TCR alpha and beta CDR3 regions from mRNA. In ARM-PCR, tagged nested gene-specific primers were used first, and communal superprimers then performed exponential amplification. Before the second amplification round was performed on first-round PCR products, the nested primers were removed by exonuclease. Amplicons were sequenced on the 454 platform, which allows rapid sequencing of millions of DNA fragments without cloning bias. A read mappable to both V and J germline segments was defined as an effective read. For the original study's pipeline: IRmap was used to assign reads to germline V, D and J segments, and IRmap relies on pyromap, a Smith-Waterman modification adapted to 454 sequencing errors. To filter D-beta assignments, cutoffs were set at the 99th percentile of the alignment scores obtained from simulated random sequences. CDR3 was defined as the amino acids between the conserved V-segment Y[YFLI]C motif and the J-segment [FW]GXGT motif. Repertoire diversity was estimated with a compound Poisson process model previously applied to large-scale EST data. A cross-contamination detection procedure was applied to argue against sample contamination as the source of shared CDR3s. TCRdb reprocessing: public reads trimmed at Q25 with fastp, clones called with MiXCR, in-frame beta chains kept. All rows with the same CDR3 protein become a single entry with the most common DNA and genes. In this record, the V and J calls reflect TCRdb's handling and not the investigators' own analysis. This sample comprises over 14,000 distinct CDR3 sequences, about 56% of them detected only once. The ten largest clones capture less than 35% of the sample.

About this clonotype: Its recognized antigen is unknown. The input lacks base qualities; no much larger clone sits a single base away.

Points the paper makes about the study in general: A CD4+CD8+ double-positive population could not be excluded by the bead-based sorting. T cell counts went unrecorded for a couple of pan T samples, which were processed alongside pan B cells. The seven subsets showed no statistically significant differences in V, D and J usage, CDR3 length, or N-nucleotide additions. Substantial CDR3 sharing among Th1, Th2 and regulatory T cells was interpreted as suggesting stochastic cell fate choices. Over 60% of CD8+ cytotoxic sequences were found to belong to clones with over 100 reads, whereas few such clones were observed in the regulatory and Th2 subsets.

To isolate the T cell subsets, Miltenyi superparamagnetic beads coated with subset-specific monoclonal antibodies were used. All T cell populations were isolated from peripheral blood. Whole blood was subjected to Ficoll separation to obtain mononuclear cells, from which monocytes were subsequently depleted using anti-CD14 microbeads. Isolated cell populations were immediately resuspended in RNAprotect reagent. The pan T sample consisted of CD3+ T cells in general. CDR1 and CDR2 are read off the germline V gene as LGHNA and YNFKEQ. The CDR3 has 15 amino acids, counting the end cysteine and phenylalanine. The entry retains the CDR3 DNA only, 45 bases that are in frame from base 1. Germline trimming: 2 bases from V, 5 bases from J; junction bases outside gene matches: 4.

The sequencing input was total T cells sorted from blood. What this sample's cell subset or site label stands for: CD3+ T cells in general. The chain couples TRBV4-2 to TRBJ2-7; TRBD2 agrees with 12 junctional bases. The clonotype comes from a middle-aged man in good health. CDR3 region: CASSQLAGGPHEQYF. The nucleotide sequence reads TGTGCCAGCAGCCAACTAGCGGGAGGGCCCCACGAGCAGTACTTC.